This passage covers 22 T cell receptor beta chains from one sample sequenced in a study of cytomegalovirus exposure and HLA in healthy donors. Vbeta (60) and Jbeta (13) primers were used in the PCR. Profiled with immunoSEQ multiplex PCR; TCRdb holds only in-frame clones, not every one. The data contain around 190,000 clones, approximately 80% of them seen just once; the ten biggest clones take up around 3.6%. The sequenced sample consisted of PBMCs. Receptor source: a middle-aged man in good health and CMV-seropositive.

The genes are TRBV2 and TRBJ2-5, with TRBD2 identical over 7 bases. The CDR3 length is 14 residues. Germline V gene lookup returns CDR1 SNHLY and CDR2 FYNNEI. V shed 6 bases and J 2 bases; nucleotides not matched to a gene: 6. CDR3 loop: CASRPLGGQETQYF. The CDR3 bases are TGTGCCAGCAGGCCTCTCGGGGGGCAAGAGACCCAGTACTTC.

The table lists this clone with a count of one. This chain uses TRBV5-4 with TRBJ1-5, with TRBD1 identical over 9 bases. The CDR3 is 15 residues long. The germline CDR1 and CDR2 sequences are SGHNT and YYREEE (reference sequence). With 2 bases clipped from V and 4 bases from J, the junction kept 4 bases outside the gene matches. The CDR3 region is CASSFFDRGNQPQHF. CDR3 bases: TGTGCCAGCAGCTTTTTTGACAGGGGGAATCAGCCCCAGCATTTT.

The chain carries TRBV19 and TRBJ2-7, with TRBD2 matching over 8 bases. Germline CDR1 is LNHDA and CDR2 is SQIVND (reference sequence). The V segment lost 3 bases and the J segment 2 bases; nucleotides outside the gene matches: 3. The CDR3 length is 14 residues. The CDR3, as DNA: TGTGCCAGTAGTATCCGACTAGCGCCCTACGAGCAGTACTTC. This gives the protein CASSIRLAPYEQYF.

CDR3 in amino acids: CASSQGSSGSNEQFF. The CDR3 nucleotides are TGCGCCAGCAGCCAAGGGTCAAGCGGGAGCAATGAGCAGTTCTTC. This sequence joins TRBV4-3 and TRBJ2-1; 8 nucleotides match TRBD2. This CDR3 is built from 15 residues. Germline V CDR1 and CDR2: LGHNA, YSLEER. Trimming cost V 1 base and J 6 bases; bases outside gene matches: 5.

The rearrangement links TRBV6-5 to TRBJ1-2, with TRBD1 matching 8 bases. CDR3 length: 13 amino acids. The germline gives CDR1 MNHEY, CDR2 SVGAGI. The trim removed 5 bases at V and 5 bases at J, leaving 4 bases unmatched. As DNA, the CDR3 is TGTGCCAGCAGTGACAGGGGTGGATATGGCTACACCTTC. Its protein is CASSDRGGYGYTF.

In DNA form, the CDR3 reads TGTGCCAGCAGCGTTGGGACAGGGAGTACCGGGGAGCTGTTTTTT. It yields the protein CASSVGTGSTGELFF. The rearrangement links TRBV9 to TRBJ2-2; 9 nucleotides agree with TRBD1. This CDR3 comprises 15 residues. V trimming: 2 bases; J trimming: 5 bases; junction bases outside the gene matches: 4. Looked up from germline, CDR1 is SGDLS and CDR2 is YYNGEE.

This sequence joins TRBV2 and TRBJ2-1; D unresolved. Germline CDR1 is SNHLY and CDR2 is FYNNEI. Deletions cut 7 bases from V and 0 bases from J, with 13 bases between. This CDR3 spans 15 amino acids. CDR3 sequence: CASTRAVGSYNEQFF. The CDR3 DNA follows: TGTGCCAGCACCCGTGCGGTGGGCTCCTACAATGAGCAGTTCTTC.

This clone has more than one count but fewer than ten. The genes are TRBV5-1 and TRBJ2-6; no definite D call. The CDR3 has 15 residues. Between the trimmed V and J ends, which lost 0 bases and 3 bases, there was a span of 7 bases. Germline V CDR1 and CDR2: SGHRS, YFSETQ. The CDR3 region is CASSLGARGANVLTF. The CDR3 region has the DNA TGCGCCAGCAGCTTGGGGGCGCGTGGGGCCAACGTCCTGACTTTC. Full variable domain (rest looked up from reference TRBV5-1 and TRBJ2-6): KAGVTQTPRYLIKTRGQQVTLSCSPISGHRSVSWYQQTPGQGLQFLFEYFSETQRNKGNFPGRFSGRQFSNSRSEMNVSTLELGDSALYLCASSLGARGANVLTFGAGSRLTVL.

This sequence joins TRBV6-4 and TRBJ2-6; tentative D call: TRBD2 (5 bases). Trimming shortened V by 0 bases and J by 3 bases, and 9 bases separated the two germline ends. The CDR3 is 16 residues long. Germline V gene sequence: CDR1 MRHNA, CDR2 SNTAGT. The CDR3 coding sequence is TGTGCCAGCAGTGACTCCGTGGGAGTTGGGGCCAACGTCCTGACTTTC. Translated: CASSDSVGVGANVLTF.

This chain joins TRBV7-9 and TRBJ1-4; D unresolved. V shed 5 bases and J shed 7 bases, with 8 bases lying between them. Germline values: CDR1 SEHNR, CDR2 FQNEAQ (reference sequence). This CDR3 region has 12 residues. In DNA form, the CDR3 reads TGTGCCAGCAGCCCGGCGGGTGAAAAACTGTTTTTT. As protein: CASSPAGEKLFF. Drawing the rest from reference TRBV7-9 and TRBJ1-4, the complete variable domain is DTGVSQNPRHKITKRGQNVTFRCDPISEHNRLYWYRQTLGQGPEFLTYFQNEAQLEKSRLLSDRFSAERPKGSFSTLEIQRTEQGDSAMYLCASSPAGEKLFFGSGTQLSVL.

The chain recombines TRBV5-1 with TRBJ2-1; 13 bases agree with TRBD2. The CDR3 length is 21 residues. Per the germline V gene, CDR1 is SGHRS and CDR2 is YFSETQ. Trimming took 2 bases from V and 7 from J; bases not matched to a gene: 21. CDR3 nucleotides: TGCGCCAGCAGCTTCGTACCACCCACCGGACTAGCGGGAGAGGTAGGGAATGAGCAGTTCTTC. This sequence encodes CASSFVPPTGLAGEVGNEQFF. Using reference TRBV5-1 and TRBJ2-1 for the parts outside the CDR3, the full variable domain is KAGVTQTPRYLIKTRGQQVTLSCSPISGHRSVSWYQQTPGQGLQFLFEYFSETQRNKGNFPGRFSGRQFSNSRSEMNVSTLELGDSALYLCASSFVPPTGLAGEVGNEQFFGPGTRLTVL.

The chain couples TRBV28 to TRBJ2-7, with 9 bases lining up with TRBD1. The germline V gene encodes CDR1 MDHEN and CDR2 SYDVKM. After removal of 6 bases from V and 5 bases from J, the junction contained 8 bases not matched to a gene. The CDR3 extends over 14 amino acids. The CDR3 is CASRMGQGVHEQYF. CDR3 coding DNA: TGTGCCAGCAGAATGGGACAGGGAGTCCACGAGCAGTACTTC.

The V and J genes are TRBV6-1 and TRBJ2-7; 10 nucleotides agree with TRBD2. The trim removed 7 bases at V and 0 bases at J, leaving 6 bases unmatched. CDR1 and CDR2 from the germline V gene are MNHNS and SASEGT. This CDR3 has 15 residues. The CDR3 bases are TGTGCCAGCACTCCAGCGGGGGGGTTCTCCTACGAGCAGTACTTC. Translation: CASTPAGGFSYEQYF.

V and J are TRBV27 and TRBJ2-2; 9 positions match TRBD2. V dropped 6 bases and J dropped 0; count of bases not matched to a gene: 5. Germline CDR1 MNHEY, CDR2 SMNVEV (reference sequence). The CDR3 totals 16 residues. The CDR3 here is CASSLRGGTNTGELFF. CDR3 nucleotides: TGTGCCAGCAGCCTGCGGGGGGGTACGAACACCGGGGAGCTGTTTTTT.

V and J are TRBV7-9 and TRBJ1-2; no firm D call. The V end lost 1 base, the J end lost 7 bases, and 13 bases lay between the germline ends. Germline V lookup: CDR1 SEHNR, CDR2 FQNEAQ (reference sequence). The CDR3 covers 14 residues. The CDR3 DNA sequence: TGTGCCAGCAGCTTAGAGGCAGCCTCAGGTGGCTACACCTTC. It translates to CASSLEAASGGYTF. The entire variable domain, with the rest obtained from reference TRBV7-9 and TRBJ1-2, is as follows: DTGVSQNPRHKITKRGQNVTFRCDPISEHNRLYWYRQTLGQGPEFLTYFQNEAQLEKSRLLSDRFSAERPKGSFSTLEIQRTEQGDSAMYLCASSLEAASGGYTFGSGTRLTVV.

J is TRBJ2-1 and V is TRBV2, with 16 bases matching TRBD2. Germline CDR1 and CDR2: SNHLY and FYNNEI. CDR3 size: 14 residues. V shed 8 bases, J shed 7 bases, and the junction held 2 bases outside the gene matches. The CDR3: CASLGLAGGNEQFF. CDR3 in DNA: TGTGCCAGCTTGGGACTAGCGGGGGGGAATGAGCAGTTCTTC. Supplemented by reference TRBV2 and TRBJ2-1, the full variable domain reads EPEVTQTPSHQVTQMGQEVILRCVPISNHLYFYWYRQILGQKVEFLVSFYNNEISEKSEIFDDQFSVERPDGSNFTLKIRSTKLEDSAMYFCASLGLAGGNEQFFGPGTRLTVL.

The chain is built from TRBV28 and TRBJ2-5; TRBD1 is a possible D gene (6 bases). This CDR3 has 14 amino acids. The V gene's germline CDR1 is MDHEN and CDR2 SYDVKM. V dropped 3 bases and J dropped 4 bases, with 12 bases sitting between them. CDR3 DNA sequence: TGTGCCAGCAGTTTCAACAGGGCGGCAGAGACCCAGTACTTC. Amino acids: CASSFNRAAETQYF. Based on the CDR3 plus reference TRBV28 and TRBJ2-5, the full variable domain is DVKVTQSSRYLVKRTGEKVFLECVQDMDHENMFWYRQDPGLGLRLIYFSYDVKMKEKGDIPEGYSVSREKKERFSLILESASTNQTSMYLCASSFNRAAETQYFGPGTRLLVL.

J is TRBJ1-5 and V is TRBV19; 11 bases match TRBD1. The V and J ends lost 3 bases and 0 bases, in that order; junction bases with no gene match: 7. This CDR3 has 18 amino acids. Germline values: CDR1 LNHDA, CDR2 SQIVND (reference sequence). CDR3 protein: CASSIYRTGGFSNQPQHF. The CDR3 DNA reads as TGTGCCAGTAGTATTTATAGGACAGGGGGCTTTAGCAATCAGCCCCAGCATTTT.

This clone was recorded a few times. The CDR3 DNA follows: TGCGCCAGCAGCCAAATCGCGGACAGGGGGGATACGCAGTATTTT. This translates into CASSQIADRGDTQYF. The chain uses TRBV4-1 and TRBJ2-3; 10 nucleotides agree with TRBD1. Germline V lookup: CDR1 MGHRA, CDR2 YSYEKL. Trimming at V came to 2 bases and at J to 6 bases, leaving 5 bases not matched to a gene. The length of the CDR3 is 15 residues.

The V and J genes are TRBV7-9 and TRBJ2-5, with 11 bases matching TRBD2. J lost 5 bases, V lost 5 bases, and 13 bases had no gene match. The CDR3 extends over 17 amino acids. Per the germline V gene, CDR1 is SEHNR and CDR2 is FQNEAQ (reference sequence). CDR3 coding DNA: TGTGCCAGCAGCAAAAGAGGGGGACTAGCGGCGACGGAGACCCAGTACTTC. It codes for CASSKRGGLAATETQYF.

The V and J genes are TRBV29-1 and TRBJ2-1, with a weak D call TRBD1 (6 bases). The ends were cut back, 4 bases at V and 3 bases at J, with 13 bases in the middle. Germline values: CDR1 SQVTM, CDR2 ANQGSEA. The CDR3 has 14 amino acids. The CDR3 reads CSVGSTGNYNEQFF. The CDR3 coding sequence is TGCAGCGTTGGATCTACAGGGAACTACAATGAGCAGTTCTTC.

This clone was seen a single time. The J gene is TRBJ1-4, the V gene TRBV9, with D possibly matching TRBD1 (5 bases). Germline V CDR1 and CDR2: SGDLS, YYNGEE. There are 14 residues in the CDR3. V was trimmed by 4 bases and J by 5 bases, leaving 12 bases between them. CDR3 amino acids: CASSPPGHNEKLFF. The CDR3 region has the DNA TGTGCCAGCAGCCCCCCCGGACACAATGAAAAACTGTTTTTT.